This TCR beta chain was retrieved from a study of blood T cell repertoires in COVID-19. Study background: Samples representing acute and convalescent COVID-19 were sourced from the United States, Italy and Spain.

The CDR3 runs to 15 residues. V dropped 2 bases and J dropped 8 bases, with 18 bases sitting between them. Per the germline V gene, CDR1 is MNHEY and CDR2 is SMNVEV (reference sequence). The protocol was immunoSEQ multiplex PCR, while the TCRdb copy is restricted to in-frame clones and leaves out a portion. The sample shows about 120,000 clones, around three quarters of them seen only once. This TCR came from a man aged 60-69 years with active or convalescent COVID-19. The V call is TRBV27, the J call TRBJ1-2; weak D call: TRBD1 (6 bases). The specimen sequenced was peripheral blood. This chain's CDR3 is CASSLSNGGRQGYTF. Written as DNA, the CDR3 is TGTGCCAGCAGTTTAAGCAACGGGGGGCGTCAGGGCTACACCTTC.